This T cell receptor beta chain derives from a study of blood T cell repertoires in COVID-19. In the study overall: In each case, the material was cDNA or gDNA derived from T cells, B-cell-depleted T cells, or PBMCs.

In the study's own analysis: Reference gene primer amplification yielded estimated nucleated cell counts. The repertoire was sequenced with immunoSEQ multiplex PCR; TCRdb's copy has only in-frame clones and lacks some. The V and J calls and the clone size are those of that table, but D and trimming were determined from the DNA. The sample includes 250,000 or so clones, roughly nine tenths of them seen just once. Losses at the gene ends were 5 bases for V and 5 bases for J; bases not matched to a gene: 4. The length of the CDR3 is 15 residues. Germline loops: CDR1 SEHNR, CDR2 FQNEAQ (reference sequence).

Sample: peripheral blood. This TCR was recovered from a man aged 35 to 55 with active or convalescent COVID-19. The V and J genes are TRBV7-9 and TRBJ2-1; 12 positions agree with TRBD2. In nucleotides, the CDR3 is TGTGCCAGCAGCCCCCCTAGCGGGAGGGACAATGAGCAGTTCTTC. Residues: CASSPPSGRDNEQFF.